Below, 7 T cell receptor beta chains from the same sample are listed, as sequenced in a study of blood T cells in healthy people across ages. Together with a sample-barcoded 5' primer, a J-beta primer mix was included in a second PCR lasting about 7 to 12 cycles. TCRdb re-analysed the 5' RACE reads in MiXCR, keeping a single row per CDR3 protein. The top ten clones hold 10% to 15% of a sample with hundreds of thousands of distinct CDR3 sequences, about 36% of them seen once. Sequenced input: blood. Receptor source: a man aged 18 to 29 in good health.

The chain uses TRBV12-3 or TRBV12-4 and TRBJ1-5; the D is unclear. The CDR3 loop spans 14 amino acids. With 3 bases removed from V and 7 bases from J, the gap between germline ends came to 13 bases. The CDR3 sequence is CASSLGETGQPQHF. The DNA for the CDR3 is TGTGCCAGCAGTTTGGGAGAGACGGGGCAGCCCCAGCATTTT.

In its sample, this clonotype was seen a few times. The genes are TRBV19 and TRBJ2-7; D is uncertain. Germline assignment: CDR1 LNHDA and CDR2 SQIVND (reference sequence). The V end was cut by 10 bases, the J end by 1 base, with 11 bases between. This CDR3 is built from 12 residues. The CDR3 region has the DNA TGTGCCACCGCGACACCATCCTACGAGCAGTACTTC. Encoded protein: CATATPSYEQYF.

The chain uses TRBV7-2 and TRBJ1-5, with 7 bases matching TRBD1. V lost 5 bases to trimming and J lost 6 bases; unmatched junction nucleotides: 13. The germline CDR1 and CDR2 sequences are SGHTA and FQGNSA. This CDR3 spans 16 amino acids. CDR3 sequence reads: CASSTQDTGEGQPQHF. CDR3 coding DNA: TGTGCCAGCAGCACCCAGGACACAGGGGAGGGTCAGCCCCAGCATTTT.

This sequence joins TRBV5-6 and TRBJ2-5; 7 nucleotides match TRBD2. CDR1 SGHDT and CDR2 YYEEEE come from the germline V gene. The CDR3 is made up of 16 amino acids. Losses at the gene ends were 3 bases for V and 2 bases for J; bases not matched to a gene: 10. The DNA of the CDR3 is TGTGCCAGCAGCTATTTGACGGGGGGACCACAAGAGACCCAGTACTTC. This encodes CASSYLTGGPQETQYF.

This clonotype came up a few times. The chain joins TRBV6-4 to TRBJ2-1, with a weak D call TRBD1 (6 bases). The ends were cut back, 6 bases at V and 2 bases at J, with 11 bases in the middle. Germline V gene data show CDR1 as MRHNA and CDR2 as SNTAGT. This CDR3 contains 14 residues. The CDR3 nucleotides read TGTGCCAGCAGAGCAGGGGCTCCCTACAATGAGCAGTTCTTC. Encoded protein: CASRAGAPYNEQFF.

The chain links TRBV12-3 or TRBV12-4 to TRBJ1-4; no clear D. V was shortened by 3 bases and J by 7 bases, with 9 bases between the two germline ends. CDR3 length equals 13 residues. CDR3 protein: CASSFRLAEKLFF. As DNA, the CDR3 is TGTGCCAGCAGTTTTCGGTTGGCTGAAAAACTGTTTTTT.

J is TRBJ2-4 and V is TRBV21-1; the D call in the table, TRBD1, was not verified against the DNA. TRBV21-1 is noted as a pseudogene. CDR3 length: 24 residues. CDR3 loop: CASSKALRVHRFDGGNIAKNIQYF. CDR3 nucleotide sequence: TGTGCCAGCAGCAAAGCGCTGAGGGTTCACAGGTTTGATGGGGGGAACATAGCCAAAAACATTCAGTACTTC.